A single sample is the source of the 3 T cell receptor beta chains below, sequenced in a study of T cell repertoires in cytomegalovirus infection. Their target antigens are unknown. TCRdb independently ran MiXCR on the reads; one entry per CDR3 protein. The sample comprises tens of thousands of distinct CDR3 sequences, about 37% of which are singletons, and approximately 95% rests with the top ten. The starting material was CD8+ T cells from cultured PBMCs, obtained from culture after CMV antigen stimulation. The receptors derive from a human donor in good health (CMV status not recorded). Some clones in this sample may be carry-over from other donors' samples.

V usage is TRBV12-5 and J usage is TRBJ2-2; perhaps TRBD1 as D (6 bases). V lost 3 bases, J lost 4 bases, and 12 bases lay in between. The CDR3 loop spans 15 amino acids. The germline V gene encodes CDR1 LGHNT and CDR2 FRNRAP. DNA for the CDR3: TGTGCTAGTGGTTTCGTTATCAGGGGCACCGGGGAGCTGTTTTTT. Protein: CASGFVIRGTGELFF.

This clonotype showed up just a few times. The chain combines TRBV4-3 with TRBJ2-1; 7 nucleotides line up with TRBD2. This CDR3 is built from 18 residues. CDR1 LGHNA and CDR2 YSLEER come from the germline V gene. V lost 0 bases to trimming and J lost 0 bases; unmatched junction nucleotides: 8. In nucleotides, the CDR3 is TGCGCCAGCAGCCAAGAGGGAGGGGCGGGCGACTCCTACAATGAGCAGTTCTTC. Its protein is CASSQEGGAGDSYNEQFF.

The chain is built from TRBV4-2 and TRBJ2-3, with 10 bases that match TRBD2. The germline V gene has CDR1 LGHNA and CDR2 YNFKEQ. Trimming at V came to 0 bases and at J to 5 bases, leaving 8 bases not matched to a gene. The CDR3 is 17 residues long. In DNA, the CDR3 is TGTGCCAGCAGCCAAGATCTTCTGGCTAGCGGGAGAGATACGCAGTATTTT. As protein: CASSQDLLASGRDTQYF.